Here is one T cell receptor beta chain with its context. What it binds is unknown. Trimming pared 0 bases from V and 2 bases from J, leaving 8 bases between. There are 15 residues in the CDR3. Germline CDR1 LGHNA, CDR2 YSLEER. DNA at approximately 200 ng, tens of thousands of T cell genomes, went into sorted-subset replicate PCRs. TCRdb keeps only in-frame clones here, not all; method: immunoSEQ multiplex PCR. The sample lists about 1.5 million clones; 96% were seen once. Those who donated were healthy HIV-negative adults, with no recent acute infections or vaccinations reported. The data originate from a study of shared clonotypes between healthy human individuals. Findings and caveats of the study: Clonotypes shared by all four sorted-subset donors had higher generation probabilities than non-shared clonotypes.

Sequencing was done on a sample of naive CD4+ T cells sorted from blood. The subset: CD45RA+ positively selected. The chain is built from TRBV4-3 and TRBJ1-5, with D unclear. This receptor was taken from a man aged 25-45 years in good health. For the CDR3, the DNA is TGCGCCAGCAGCCAAGATTTAAGAGGCAATCAGCCCCAGCATTTT. It encodes CASSQDLRGNQPQHF.